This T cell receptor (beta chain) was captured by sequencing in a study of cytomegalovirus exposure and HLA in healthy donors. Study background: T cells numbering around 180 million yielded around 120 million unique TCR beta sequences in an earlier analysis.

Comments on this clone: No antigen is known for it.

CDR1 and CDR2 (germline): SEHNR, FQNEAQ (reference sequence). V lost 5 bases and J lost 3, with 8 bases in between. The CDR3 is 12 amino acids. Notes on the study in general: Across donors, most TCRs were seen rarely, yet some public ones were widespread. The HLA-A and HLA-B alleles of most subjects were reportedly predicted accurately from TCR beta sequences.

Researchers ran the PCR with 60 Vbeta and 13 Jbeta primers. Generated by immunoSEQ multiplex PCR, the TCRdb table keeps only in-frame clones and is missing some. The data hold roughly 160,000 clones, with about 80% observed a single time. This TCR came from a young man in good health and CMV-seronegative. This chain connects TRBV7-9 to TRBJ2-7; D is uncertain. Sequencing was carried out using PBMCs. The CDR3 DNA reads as TGTGCCAGCAGCCTCCGAGACTACGAGCAGTACTTC. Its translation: CASSLRDYEQYF.